The entry that follows covers one TCR beta chain sequence. Its antigen is still unknown. No base quality information exists; no much larger clone differs at one position. This specimen comes from a study of OX40 agonist ivuxolimab in advanced cancers. Study-wide context: Ivuxolimab was an agonistic, fully human IgG2 monoclonal antibody directed against OX40 (CD134), a costimulatory receptor. Partial responses were achieved by three dose-escalation patients, of whom one had hepatocellular carcinoma and two had cutaneous melanoma. Among the approximately 54 dose-escalation patients, about 20 had hepatocellular carcinoma, some 15 melanoma, 9 renal cell carcinoma and 9 head and neck cancer. Prior anti-PD-1, anti-PD-L1 or anti-CTLA-4 therapy was permitted, and checkpoint inhibitors had been received by roughly two fifths of dose-escalation patients. Intravenous ivuxolimab was administered to patients every 2 weeks at six dose levels: 0.01, 0.1, 0.3, 1.5, 3 and 10 mg/kg. The paper covers the monotherapy dose-escalation part of the phase I ivuxolimab trial, which included N ≈ 52 patients. In the dose-escalation cohort, around four fifths of patients were male, and the mean age was roughly 60 years, with a range of roughly 23 to 85. The point of sequencing TCRbeta in the periphery was to test whether ivuxolimab changed TCR sequence diversity and drove clonal T-cell expansion.

Results the study describes overall, beyond this receptor: After ivuxolimab, CD8+ T cells had more expanded clones than CD4+ T cells on average. Low levels of normalized T-cell clonal expansion were also seen in some patients who did not respond. At doses from 0.1 to 3.0 mg/kg, clonal expansion was seen in both CD4+ and CD8+ blood T cells between baseline and week 6. In the 0.1-3.0 mg/kg groups, partial responders were among the patients with the lowest normalized peripheral clonal expansion, particularly in CD8+ T cells. Antigen specificity was not determined for the clonally expanded peripheral T cells.

Genomic DNA was isolated from the sorted cells so that the TCRbeta CDR3 region could be sequenced. The immunoSEQ Assay was used to sequence the TCRbeta CDR3 regions. Entries here come from immuneACCESS through TCRdb and include only in-frame sequences with V and J called. Some clones fail to appear in such tables; in the studies checked, an unresolved V gene covers under half of the shortfall, and the cause of the remainder is unknown. This sample lists nearly 90,000 clones; 87% were detected once. The ten largest account for around 1.5% of the sample. Taken from cysteine to phenylalanine, the CDR3 has 14 residues. Only CDR3 DNA remains: 42 bases, in frame from the first base. The germline V gene gives CDR1 as SGHDT and CDR2 as YYEEEE. Trimming leaves V shorter by 4 bases and J shorter by 4 bases, with the junction holding 4 bases beyond the gene matches. The trial excluded patients who had a history of autoimmune disease or were on systemic immunosuppression. Peripheral blood for TCR sequencing was collected from all dose cohorts at baseline, on cycle 4 day 1, and on cycle 7 day 1. The samples were drawn from a first-in-human, open-label, multicenter phase I dose-escalation trial of ivuxolimab. The trial enrolled adults with locally advanced or metastatic head and neck squamous cell, hepatocellular, melanoma or renal cell carcinoma. CD4+ and CD8+ T cells were sorted separately from peripheral blood before TCR sequencing.

This sample comprised CD4+ or CD8+ T cells sorted from blood, obtained in a trial of the OX40 agonist ivuxolimab. The sequence links TRBV5-6 to TRBJ2-7; TRBD2 agrees with 11 junctional bases. The TCR was taken from an adult with an advanced solid tumor such as melanoma, head and neck, liver or kidney cancer. CDR3 protein: CASSPTSGSYEQYF. The nucleotide sequence is given as TGTGCCAGCAGCCCAACTAGCGGGAGTTACGAGCAGTACTTC.